The rows below give T cell receptor beta chains drawn from one sample of a study of blood T cells in healthy people across ages. TCRdb redid the calling of the 5' RACE reads with MiXCR, one entry per CDR3 protein. The repertoire holds 750,000 to 950,000 distinct CDR3 sequences, with roughly 50% as singletons. The sequencing input was blood. All receptors come from a man of 80 years or more in good health. Both conserved end residues are part of each CDR3. D genes are given only for firm matches. Size is omitted from some rows. Given values are once, few, many or a class for expanded clones.

V gene	clone size	D gene	J gene	CDR3 protein	CDR3 DNA
TRBV20-1	-	-	TRBJ2-7	CSARGPALSSYEQYF	TGCAGTGCTAGAGGGCCAGCGCTGAGCTCCTACGAGCAGTACTTC
TRBV2	-	-	TRBJ2-5	CASSVSQPEETQYF	TGTGCCAGCAGTGTTTCGCAGCCTGAAGAGACCCAGTACTTC
TRBV28	few	TRBD1	TRBJ1-2	CASSSPGQGYYGYTF	TGTGCCAGCAGCTCACCGGGACAGGGATACTATGGCTACACCTTC
TRBV29-1	-	TRBD1	TRBJ1-5	CSVAGGGQLQHF	TGCAGCGTTGCAGGGGGTGGTCAGCTCCAGCATTTT
TRBV29-1	-	-	TRBJ2-7	CSVGRASYEQYF	TGCAGCGTTGGCAGGGCCTCCTACGAGCAGTACTTC
TRBV5-1	-	-	TRBJ2-3	CASSLVTSPVTDTQYF	TGCGCCAGCAGCTTGGTAACTAGCCCAGTCACAGATACGCAGTATTTT
TRBV6-1	-	TRBD2	TRBJ2-1	CASSGMIAGGRSEQFF	TGTGCCAGCAGTGGGATGATAGCGGGAGGCCGGAGTGAGCAGTTCTTC
TRBV27	-	-	TRBJ1-1	CASSFRVWDTEAFF	TGTGCCAGCAGTTTCCGCGTGTGGGACACTGAAGCTTTCTTT
TRBV6-2/TRBV6-3	few	-	TRBJ2-1	CASSEGYAEQFF	TGTGCCAGCAGCGAGGGTTACGCTGAGCAGTTCTTC
TRBV12-3/TRBV12-4	many	TRBD2	TRBJ2-7	CASSRGLAGSYEQYF	TGTGCCAGCAGCCGAGGACTAGCGGGCTCCTACGAGCAGTACTTC
TRBV7-3	few	-	TRBJ1-2	CASSFDSRNYGYTF	TGTGCCAGCAGCTTTGACAGCCGAAACTATGGCTACACCTTC
TRBV27	once	-	TRBJ1-2	CASRGWGGIDGYTF	TGTGCCAGCAGAGGTTGGGGGGGAATCGATGGCTACACCTTC
TRBV11-1	few	TRBD1	TRBJ1-2	CASSRDRGLGGYTF	TGTGCCAGCAGCCGCGACAGGGGGCTGGGCGGCTACACCTTC
TRBV9	-	TRBD2	TRBJ2-2	CASSVGGLVTGELFF	TGTGCCAGCAGCGTAGGGGGACTAGTCACCGGGGAGCTGTTTTTT
TRBV24-1	-	TRBD1	TRBJ2-1	CATSAGQAVYNEQFF	TGTGCCACCAGTGCCGGACAGGCTGTTTACAATGAGCAGTTCTTC
TRBV20-1	few	-	TRBJ2-4	CSARPGNNIQYF	TGCAGTGCTAGGCCCGGGAATAACATTCAGTACTTC
TRBV15	-	-	TRBJ2-5	CATSREGNYQETQYF	TGTGCCACCAGCAGAGAGGGCAATTACCAAGAGACCCAGTACTTC
TRBV20-1	few	-	TRBJ2-7	CSAGGTATYEQYF	TGCAGTGCTGGGGGGACAGCCACCTACGAGCAGTACTTC
TRBV9	-	TRBD2	TRBJ2-2	CASSVRLAGSTGELFF	TGTGCCAGCAGCGTACGACTAGCGGGATCCACCGGGGAGCTGTTTTTT
TRBV28	-	TRBD1	TRBJ1-2	CASSLPGTVPTYGYTF	TGTGCCAGCAGTCTTCCCGGGACAGTTCCAACTTATGGCTACACCTTC
TRBV7-3	once	-	TRBJ2-3	CASSLTGDQDTQYF	TGTGCCAGCAGCTTAACAGGGGACCAAGATACGCAGTATTTT
TRBV29-1	many	-	TRBJ2-4	CSVEVTGDIQYF	TGCAGCGTTGAAGTCACAGGCGACATTCAGTACTTC
TRBV5-1	-	-	TRBJ2-3	CASSFAGLRADTQYF	TGCGCCAGCAGCTTTGCAGGGCTTCGCGCAGATACGCAGTATTTT
TRBV5-1	once	TRBD1	TRBJ2-7	CASSLRDRVVYEQYF	TGCGCCAGCAGCTTGAGGGACAGAGTCGTGTACGAGCAGTACTTC
TRBV6-5	-	-	TRBJ2-4	CASRGGGSNIQYF	TGTGCCAGCAGAGGAGGAGGGTCGAACATTCAGTACTTC
TRBV27	-	TRBD1	TRBJ1-5	CASSPQGGPNQPQHF	TGTGCCAGCAGCCCACAGGGGGGCCCCAATCAGCCCCAGCATTTT
TRBV5-1	few	-	TRBJ1-1	CASSPRDPGTEAFF	TGCGCCAGCAGCCCCCGGGACCCTGGAACTGAAGCTTTCTTT
TRBV6-1	few	-	TRBJ1-2	CASSEARVSHYGYTF	TGTGCCAGCAGTGAAGCAAGGGTATCTCACTATGGCTACACCTTC
TRBV27	-	TRBD1	TRBJ1-5	CASVWGPTGVGNQPQHF	TGTGCCAGCGTCTGGGGACCCACAGGGGTGGGCAATCAGCCCCAGCATTTT
TRBV3-1	-	-	TRBJ2-4	CASSRASGARQYF	TGTGCCAGCAGCCGGGCGAGTGGGGCAAGGCAGTACTTC
TRBV28	-	-	TRBJ2-5	CASSLTDTGETQYF	TGTGCCAGCAGTTTAACCGACACAGGGGAGACCCAGTACTTC
TRBV5-5	-	-	TRBJ1-2	CASSPTFSYGYTF	TGTGCCAGCAGCCCGACGTTTAGCTATGGCTACACCTTC
TRBV7-2	-	-	TRBJ2-4	CASGPRTDRNIQYF	TGTGCCAGCGGCCCAAGGACCGACCGGAACATTCAGTACTTC